This T cell receptor (beta chain) was sequenced for a study of PD-1 blockade in classical Hodgkin lymphoma. Time point reported: cycle 4 day 1 (C4D1), after 6 weeks of nivolumab. Every patient experienced relapse after autologous stem cell transplantation, and brentuximab vedotin exposure varied. The study isolated CD8+ T cells from thawed PBMCs by magnetic negative selection. Study-wide results and limits: Patients who initiated nivolumab within 1 year of ASCT were excluded. Complete responders possessed baseline diversity comparable to newly diagnosed patients. The study reported lower baseline TCR diversity in newly diagnosed patients than in healthy donors.

Germline loops: CDR1 SGHAT, CDR2 FQDESV (reference sequence). The CDR3 spans 14 residues. V trimming: 4 bases; J trimming: 4 bases; junction bases outside the gene matches: 3. Libraries were prepared by immunoSEQ multiplex PCR; TCRdb keeps only in-frame clonotypes and omits some of them. The table lists about 7,800 clones, roughly 77% of them singletons. Concerning this clone itself: Its cognate antigen is unknown.

This sequence was found in a human donor with classical Hodgkin lymphoma. The V call is TRBV11-1, the J call TRBJ1-1, with 10 bases matching TRBD1. The source was CD8+ T cells from blood, collected before the fourth cycle of nivolumab. The CDR3 here is CASSSRDRGTEAFF. The DNA for the CDR3 is TGTGCCAGCAGCTCTCGGGACAGGGGCACTGAAGCTTTCTTT.